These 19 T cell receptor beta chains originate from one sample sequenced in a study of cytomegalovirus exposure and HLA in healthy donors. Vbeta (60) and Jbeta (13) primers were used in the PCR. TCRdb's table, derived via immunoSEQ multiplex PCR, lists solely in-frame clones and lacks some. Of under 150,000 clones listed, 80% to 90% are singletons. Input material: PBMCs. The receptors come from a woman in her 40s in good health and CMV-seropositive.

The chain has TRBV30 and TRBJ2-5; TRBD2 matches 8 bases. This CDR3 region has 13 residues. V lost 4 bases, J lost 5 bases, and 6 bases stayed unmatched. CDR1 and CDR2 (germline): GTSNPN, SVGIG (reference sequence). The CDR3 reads CAWTQRGLETQYF. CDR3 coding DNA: TGTGCCTGGACTCAGCGGGGGTTGGAGACCCAGTACTTC.

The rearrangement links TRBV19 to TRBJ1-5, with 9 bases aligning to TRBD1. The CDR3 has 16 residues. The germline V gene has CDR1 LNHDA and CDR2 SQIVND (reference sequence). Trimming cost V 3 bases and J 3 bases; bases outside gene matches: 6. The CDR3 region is CASSMGTGWNNQPQHF. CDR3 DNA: TGTGCCAGTAGTATGGGGACAGGGTGGAACAATCAGCCCCAGCATTTT.

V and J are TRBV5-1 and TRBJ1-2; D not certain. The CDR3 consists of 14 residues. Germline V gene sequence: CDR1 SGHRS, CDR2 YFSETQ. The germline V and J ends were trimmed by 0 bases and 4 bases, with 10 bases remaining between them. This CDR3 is CASSLATTVYGYTF. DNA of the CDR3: TGCGCCAGCAGCTTGGCCACAACAGTCTATGGCTACACCTTC.

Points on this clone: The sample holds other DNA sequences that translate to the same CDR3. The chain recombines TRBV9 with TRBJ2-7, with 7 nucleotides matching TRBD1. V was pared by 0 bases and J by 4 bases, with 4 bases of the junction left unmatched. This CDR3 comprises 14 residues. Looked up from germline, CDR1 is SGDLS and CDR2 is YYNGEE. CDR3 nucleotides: TGTGCCAGCAGCGTAGCTAACAGGGGTTACGAGCAGTACTTC. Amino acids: CASSVANRGYEQYF.

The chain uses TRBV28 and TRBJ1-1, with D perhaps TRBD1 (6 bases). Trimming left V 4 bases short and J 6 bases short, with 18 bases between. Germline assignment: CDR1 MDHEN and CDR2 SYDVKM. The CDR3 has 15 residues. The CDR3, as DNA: TGTGCCAGCAGTTCCCCGCGGGGGGGGGCCGCTGAAGCTTTCTTT. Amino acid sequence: CASSSPRGGAAEAFF.

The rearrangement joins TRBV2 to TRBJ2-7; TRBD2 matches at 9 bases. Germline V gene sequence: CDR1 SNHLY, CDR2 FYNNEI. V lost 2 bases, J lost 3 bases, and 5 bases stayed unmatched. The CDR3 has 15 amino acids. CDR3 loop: CASSERRSGGYEQYF. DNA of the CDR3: TGTGCCAGCAGTGAACGGCGTAGCGGGGGCTACGAGCAGTACTTC.

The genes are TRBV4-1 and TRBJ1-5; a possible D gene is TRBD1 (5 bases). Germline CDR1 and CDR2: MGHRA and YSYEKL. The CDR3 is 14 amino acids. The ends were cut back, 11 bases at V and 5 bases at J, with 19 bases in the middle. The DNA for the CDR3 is TGCGCCCAACCCCACCGGGGGTTTCATCAGCCCCAGCATTTT. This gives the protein CAQPHRGFHQPQHF.

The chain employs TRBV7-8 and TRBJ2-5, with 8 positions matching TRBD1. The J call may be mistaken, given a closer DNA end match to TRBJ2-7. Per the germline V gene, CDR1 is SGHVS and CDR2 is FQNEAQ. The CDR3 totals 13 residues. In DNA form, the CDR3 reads TGTGCCAGCAGCGTCGACAGGGGCAACGAGCAGTACTTC. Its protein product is CASSVDRGNEQYF.

The CDR3 is CASSFGQDGRGHTEAFF. The CDR3 nucleotides are TGTGCCAGCAGCTTCGGACAGGACGGTCGGGGGCACACTGAAGCTTTCTTT. The V gene is TRBV7-9, the J gene TRBJ1-1, with TRBD1 matching over 7 bases. V trimming: 3 bases; J trimming: 3 bases; junction bases outside the gene matches: 13. Germline CDR1 and CDR2: SEHNR and FQNEAQ (reference sequence). The CDR3 runs 17 residues.

The CDR3 region is CASSLGQNNEQFF. The DNA of the CDR3 is TGTGCCAGCAGCTTGGGACAGAACAATGAGCAGTTCTTC. The V call is TRBV11-1, the J call TRBJ2-1; 7 bases match TRBD1. CDR3 length equals 13 residues. The V gene's germline CDR1 is SGHAT and CDR2 FQDESV (reference sequence). After removal of 3 bases from V and 5 bases from J, the junction contained 1 base not matched to a gene. Full variable domain (missing parts from reference TRBV11-1 and TRBJ2-1): EAEVAQSPRYKITEKSQAVAFWCDPISGHATLYWYRQILGQGPELLVQFQDESVVDDSQLPKDRFSAERLKGVDSTLKIQPAELGDSAMYLCASSLGQNNEQFFGPGTRLTVL.

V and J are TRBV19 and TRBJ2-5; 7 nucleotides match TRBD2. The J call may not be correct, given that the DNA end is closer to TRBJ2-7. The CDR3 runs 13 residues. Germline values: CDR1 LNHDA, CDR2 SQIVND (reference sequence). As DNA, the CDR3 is TGTGCCAGTAGTTCTAGCGGATCCTACGAGCAGTACTTC. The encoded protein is CASSSSGSYEQYF.

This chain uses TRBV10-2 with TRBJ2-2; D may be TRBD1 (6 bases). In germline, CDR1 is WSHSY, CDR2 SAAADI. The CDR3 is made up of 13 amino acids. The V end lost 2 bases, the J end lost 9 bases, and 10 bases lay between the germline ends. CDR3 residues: CASSETGLRELFF. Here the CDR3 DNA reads TGCGCCAGCAGTGAGACAGGGCTGAGGGAGCTGTTTTTT.

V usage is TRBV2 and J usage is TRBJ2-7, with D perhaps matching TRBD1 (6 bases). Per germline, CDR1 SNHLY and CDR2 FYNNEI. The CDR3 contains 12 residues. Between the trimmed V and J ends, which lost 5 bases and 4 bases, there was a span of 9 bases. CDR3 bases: TGTGCCAGCAGTCCGACAGGTTACGAGCAGTACTTC. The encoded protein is CASSPTGYEQYF. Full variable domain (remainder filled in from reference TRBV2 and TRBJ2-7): EPEVTQTPSHQVTQMGQEVILRCVPISNHLYFYWYRQILGQKVEFLVSFYNNEISEKSEIFDDQFSVERPDGSNFTLKIRSTKLEDSAMYFCASSPTGYEQYFGPGTRLTVT.

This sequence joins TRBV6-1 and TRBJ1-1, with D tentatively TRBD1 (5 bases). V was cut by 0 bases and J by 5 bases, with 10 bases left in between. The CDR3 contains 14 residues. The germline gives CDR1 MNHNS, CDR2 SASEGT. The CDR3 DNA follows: TGTGCCAGCAGTGAAGCGGAGGGGATAACTGAAGCTTTCTTT. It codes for CASSEAEGITEAFF.

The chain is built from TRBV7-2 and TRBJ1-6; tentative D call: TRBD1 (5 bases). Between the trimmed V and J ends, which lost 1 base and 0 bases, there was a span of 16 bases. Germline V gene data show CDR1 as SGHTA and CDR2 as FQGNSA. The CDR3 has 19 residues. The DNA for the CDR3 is TGTGCCAGCAGCTTAGGGACACCGCCTAGGAGCTCCTATAATTCACCCCTCCACTTT. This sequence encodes CASSLGTPPRSSYNSPLHF.

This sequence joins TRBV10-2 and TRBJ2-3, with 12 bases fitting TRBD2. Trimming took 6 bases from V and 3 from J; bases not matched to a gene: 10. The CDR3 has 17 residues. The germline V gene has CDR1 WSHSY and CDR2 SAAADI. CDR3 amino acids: CASRGLAGGLRTDTQYF. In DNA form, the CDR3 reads TGCGCCAGCAGAGGGCTAGCGGGGGGGCTGAGGACAGATACGCAGTATTTT.

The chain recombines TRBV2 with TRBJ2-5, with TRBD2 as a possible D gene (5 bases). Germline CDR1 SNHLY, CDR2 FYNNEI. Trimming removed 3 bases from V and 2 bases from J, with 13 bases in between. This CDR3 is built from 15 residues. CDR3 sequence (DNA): TGTGCCAGCAGTGACGGCCGGGGTTATCAAGAGACCCAGTACTTC. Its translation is CASSDGRGYQETQYF.

CDR3 amino acids: CASSHRTGEDYGYTF. CDR3 sequence (DNA): TGTGCCAGCAGCCATCGGACAGGGGAGGACTATGGCTACACCTTC. V usage is TRBV11-2 and J usage is TRBJ1-2; TRBD1 agrees at 9 bases. The CDR3 length is 15 residues. The V gene end was trimmed by 5 bases and the J gene end by 3 bases; junction bases not matched to a gene: 7. Germline CDR1 SGHAT, CDR2 FQNNGV. Using reference TRBV11-2 and TRBJ1-2 for the parts outside the CDR3, the full variable domain is EAGVAQSPRYKIIEKRQSVAFWCNPISGHATLYWYQQILGQGPKLLIQFQNNGVVDDSQLPKDRFSAERLKGVDSTLKIQPAKLEDSAVYLCASSHRTGEDYGYTFGSGTRLTVV.

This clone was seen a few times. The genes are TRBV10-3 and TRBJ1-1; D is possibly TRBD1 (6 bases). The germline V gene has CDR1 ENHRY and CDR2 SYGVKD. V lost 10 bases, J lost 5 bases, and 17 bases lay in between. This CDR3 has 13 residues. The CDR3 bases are TGTGCCACCTCGATTGGGAGGGGGACTGAAGCTTTCTTT. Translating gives CATSIGRGTEAFF.